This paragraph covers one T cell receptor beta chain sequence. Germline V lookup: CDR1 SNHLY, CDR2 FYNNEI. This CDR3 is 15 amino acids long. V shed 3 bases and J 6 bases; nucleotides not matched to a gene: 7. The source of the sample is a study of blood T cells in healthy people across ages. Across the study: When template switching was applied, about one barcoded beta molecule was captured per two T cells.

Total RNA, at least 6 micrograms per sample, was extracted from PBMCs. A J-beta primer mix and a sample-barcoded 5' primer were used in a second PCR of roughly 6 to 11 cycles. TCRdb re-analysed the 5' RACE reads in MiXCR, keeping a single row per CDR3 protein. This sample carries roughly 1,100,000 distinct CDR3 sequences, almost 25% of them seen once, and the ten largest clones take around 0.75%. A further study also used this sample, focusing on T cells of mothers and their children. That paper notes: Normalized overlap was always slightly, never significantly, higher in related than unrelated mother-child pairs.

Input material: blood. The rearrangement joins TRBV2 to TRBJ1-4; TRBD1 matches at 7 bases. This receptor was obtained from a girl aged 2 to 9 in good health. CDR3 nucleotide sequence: TGTGCCAGCAGTGATCCGACAGGGTTGGATGAAAAACTGTTTTTT. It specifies CASSDPTGLDEKLFF.